A single sample is the source of the 13 T cell receptor beta chains below, sequenced in a study of CD8+ T cells in alopecia areata. Treatment in this sample: oral pan-JAK inhibitor, 5-10 mg twice daily. RNA, once extracted, was reverse transcribed into cDNA for use as the sequencing template. Assay: immunoSEQ multiplex PCR; the TCRdb copy retains only in-frame clones and omits some. The sample contains about 120,000 clones, 45% to 65% of which appear only once. The material sequenced was CD4+ T cells sorted from blood, taken at week 24, from a patient treated with tofacitinib. The origin of the receptors is a human donor with alopecia areata.

The chain couples TRBV29-1 to TRBJ1-3; D not certain. V was trimmed by 3 bases and J by 6 bases, leaving 6 bases between them. The germline V gene encodes CDR1 SQVTM and CDR2 ANQGSEA. The CDR3 spans 11 residues. The CDR3: CSVDRVNTIYF. CDR3 bases: TGCAGCGTTGATAGGGTAAACACCATATATTTT.

The V and J genes are TRBV6-6 and TRBJ1-5; D not resolved. The germline gives CDR1 MNHNY, CDR2 SVGAGI (reference sequence). Trimming removed 2 bases from V and 2 bases from J, with 13 bases in between. The CDR3 consists of 16 residues. CDR3 loop: CASSYIKEGGNQPQHF. The CDR3 nucleotides are TGTGCCAGCAGTTACATCAAGGAGGGAGGCAATCAGCCCCAGCATTTT.

This clone was found a few times. Additional DNA sequences in this sample encode the identical CDR3. V is TRBV18 and J is TRBJ1-1; 8 bases match TRBD1. CDR1 and CDR2 from the germline V gene are KGHSH and LQKENI. J was trimmed by 1 base and V by 3 bases; bases with no gene match: 1. The CDR3 has 14 residues. The CDR3 loop reads CASSPGTGNTEAFF. Written as DNA, the CDR3 is TGTGCCAGCTCACCCGGGACAGGGAACACTGAAGCTTTCTTT.

The V call is TRBV29-1, the J call TRBJ1-1; D perhaps matches TRBD1 (6 bases). The germline V gene encodes CDR1 SQVTM and CDR2 ANQGSEA. Trimming took off 4 bases at V and 4 bases at J, with 10 bases between the two ends. The CDR3 length is 12 residues. The CDR3 protein is CSVARGGTEAFF. CDR3 nucleotides: TGCAGCGTTGCGAGAGGGGGCACTGAAGCTTTCTTT. Drawing the rest from reference TRBV29-1 and TRBJ1-1, the complete variable domain is SAVISQKPSRDICQRGTSLTIQCQVDSQVTMMFWYRQQPGQSLTLIATANQGSEATYESGFVIDKFPISRPNLTFSTLTVSNMSPEDSSIYLCSVARGGTEAFFGQGTRLTVV.

The V gene is TRBV2, the J gene TRBJ1-6; D remains unclear. V was clipped by 6 bases and J by 12 bases, with 15 bases between them. Germline V gene lookup returns CDR1 SNHLY and CDR2 FYNNEI. The CDR3 loop spans 13 amino acids. The CDR3 loop reads CASRAGPVGPLHF. Written as DNA, the CDR3 is TGTGCCAGCAGGGCCGGGCCAGTTGGACCCCTCCACTTT.

This clone was counted only a few times. The chain combines TRBV29-1 with TRBJ2-7; 11 bases agree with TRBD2. Trimming took 6 bases from V and 3 from J; bases not matched to a gene: 10. CDR3 size: 15 residues. In germline, CDR1 is SQVTM, CDR2 ANQGSEA. CDR3 in amino acids: CSVLKLAGVSYEQYF. For the CDR3, the DNA is TGCAGCGTCCTAAAACTAGCGGGGGTAAGCTACGAGCAGTACTTC.

This rearrangement joins TRBV4-2 to TRBJ1-1, with D perhaps matching TRBD1 (6 bases). Germline CDR1 reads LGHNA; CDR2 reads YNFKEQ. Trimming removed 0 bases from V and 4 bases from J, with 9 bases in between. This CDR3 contains 14 residues. The DNA of the CDR3 is TGTGCCAGCAGCCAAGAAGGGGGGATCACTGAAGCTTTCTTT. This encodes CASSQEGGITEAFF.

The V gene is TRBV27, the J gene TRBJ1-6; D remains unclear. The CDR3 has 15 amino acids. Trimming stripped 0 bases from V and 10 bases from J, with 13 bases between. The germline CDR1 and CDR2 sequences are MNHEY and SMNVEV (reference sequence). The CDR3 here is CASSLSLGKGSPLHF. CDR3 coding DNA: TGTGCCAGCAGTTTATCCCTAGGTAAAGGGTCACCCCTCCACTTT.

The sample holds a few counts of this clone. V usage is TRBV9 and J usage is TRBJ2-3; D tentatively fits TRBD1 or TRBD2 (5 bases each). Germline V gene lookup returns CDR1 SGDLS and CDR2 YYNGEE. This CDR3 comprises 17 residues. The V and J ends lost 0 bases and 4 bases respectively, with 18 bases between them. The CDR3 is CASSVGRQGSQADTQYF. Here the CDR3 DNA reads TGTGCCAGCAGCGTAGGGAGGCAGGGAAGCCAGGCAGATACGCAGTATTTT.

Turning to this clone: Distinct nucleotide sequences in the sample also encode this CDR3. The chain recombines TRBV18 with TRBJ2-5, with 7 positions matching TRBD2. The J segment lost 0 bases and the V segment lost 0 bases, leaving 7 bases of the junction unmatched. CDR3 length: 17 amino acids. Germline CDR1 is KGHSH and CDR2 is LQKENI. CDR3 amino acids: CASSPPRTSVYQETQYF. The CDR3 nucleotides are TGTGCCAGCTCACCACCTAGAACTAGCGTTTACCAAGAGACCCAGTACTTC.

This clone is a singleton in its sample. Here the CDR3 DNA reads TGCGCCAGCAGCCCCTTGGGGAGTCTTCAAGAGACCCAGTACTTC. It is translated as CASSPLGSLQETQYF. The chain is built from TRBV5-1 and TRBJ2-5, with TRBD2 as a possible D gene (5 bases). The germline V and J ends were trimmed by 4 bases and 2 bases, with 15 bases remaining between them. CDR1 and CDR2 from the germline V gene are SGHRS and YFSETQ. This CDR3 region has 15 residues.

This clone was seen a handful of times. The chain joins TRBV6-6 to TRBJ2-3, with D possibly being TRBD1 (5 bases). CDR3 length: 15 amino acids. The V gene's germline CDR1 is MNHNY and CDR2 SVGAGI (reference sequence). V lost 6 bases and J 0 bases, leaving 13 bases between the germline ends. The CDR3 DNA sequence: TGTGCCAGCAGACAGGCCCTCACTAGCACAGATACGCAGTATTTT. This codes for CASRQALTSTDTQYF.

The chain joins TRBV9 to TRBJ2-1; TRBD2 agrees at 11 bases. Germline V gene lookup returns CDR1 SGDLS and CDR2 YYNGEE. The CDR3 loop spans 15 amino acids. With V trimmed by 4 bases and J by 3 bases, 3 bases remained unmatched. In DNA form, the CDR3 reads TGTGCCAGCAGCCCTGGGACTAGCGGCTACAATGAGCAGTTCTTC. Protein: CASSPGTSGYNEQFF.